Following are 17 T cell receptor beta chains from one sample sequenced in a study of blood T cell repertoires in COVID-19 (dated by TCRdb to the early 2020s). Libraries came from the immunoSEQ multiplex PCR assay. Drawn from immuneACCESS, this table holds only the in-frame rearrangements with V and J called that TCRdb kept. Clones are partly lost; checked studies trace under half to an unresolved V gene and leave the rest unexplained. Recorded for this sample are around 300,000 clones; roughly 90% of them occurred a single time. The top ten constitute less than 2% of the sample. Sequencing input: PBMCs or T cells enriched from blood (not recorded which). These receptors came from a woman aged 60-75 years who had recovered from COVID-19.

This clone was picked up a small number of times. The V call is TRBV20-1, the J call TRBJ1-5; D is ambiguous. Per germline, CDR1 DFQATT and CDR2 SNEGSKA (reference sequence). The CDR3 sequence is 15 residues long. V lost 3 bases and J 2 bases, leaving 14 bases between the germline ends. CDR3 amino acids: CSASGSGIGNQPQHF. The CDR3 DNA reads TGCAGTGCTAGTGGGTCAGGAATTGGCAATCAGCCCCAGCATTTT.

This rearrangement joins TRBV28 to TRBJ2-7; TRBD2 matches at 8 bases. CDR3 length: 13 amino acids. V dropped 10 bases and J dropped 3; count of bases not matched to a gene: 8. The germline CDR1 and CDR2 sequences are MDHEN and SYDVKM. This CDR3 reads CATGGAGVYEQYF. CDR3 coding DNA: TGTGCCACCGGGGGGGCAGGGGTCTACGAGCAGTACTTC.

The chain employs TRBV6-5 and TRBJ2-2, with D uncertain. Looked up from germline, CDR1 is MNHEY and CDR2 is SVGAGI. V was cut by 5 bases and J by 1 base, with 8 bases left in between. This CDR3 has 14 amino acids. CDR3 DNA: TGTGCCAGCAGTCGACTCAGGAACACCGGGGAGCTGTTTTTT. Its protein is CASSRLRNTGELFF.

The CDR3 DNA sequence: TGTGCCAGCAGGGTAAAGCTCCCCACTAGCGGAGCTTACAATGAGCAGTTCTTC. This codes for CASRVKLPTSGAYNEQFF. This chain connects TRBV2 to TRBJ2-1; 8 nucleotides agree with TRBD2. Germline values: CDR1 SNHLY, CDR2 FYNNEI. Losses at the gene ends were 6 bases for V and 4 bases for J; bases not matched to a gene: 17. There are 18 residues in the CDR3.

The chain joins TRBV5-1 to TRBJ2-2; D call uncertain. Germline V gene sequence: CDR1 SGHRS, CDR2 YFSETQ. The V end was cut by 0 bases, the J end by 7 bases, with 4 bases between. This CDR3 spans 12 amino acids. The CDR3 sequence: CASSLDSGELFF. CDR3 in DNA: TGCGCCAGCAGCTTGGACAGCGGGGAGCTGTTTTTT.

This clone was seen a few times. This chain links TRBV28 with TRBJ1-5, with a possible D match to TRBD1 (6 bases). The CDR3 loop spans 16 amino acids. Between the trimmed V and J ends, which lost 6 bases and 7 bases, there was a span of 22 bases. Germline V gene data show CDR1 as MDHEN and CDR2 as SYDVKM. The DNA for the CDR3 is TGTGCCAGCAGCCCCTCGGGGGGCGATCCGGAGCAGCCCCAGCATTTT. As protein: CASSPSGGDPEQPQHF.

This CDR3 reads CASSLILGIGQPQHF. The CDR3 bases are TGTGCCAGCAGTTTAATTCTAGGTATTGGGCAGCCCCAGCATTTT. The rearrangement joins TRBV27 to TRBJ1-5; D gene uncertain. The CDR3 runs to 15 residues. Germline lookup yields CDR1 MNHEY and CDR2 SMNVEV (reference sequence). V dropped 2 bases and J dropped 7 bases, with 15 bases sitting between them.

CDR3 loop: CSARYSGYTF. As DNA, the CDR3 is TGCAGTGCTAGATATTCTGGCTACACCTTC. The rearrangement uses TRBV20-1 and TRBJ1-2; no clear D gene. V was trimmed by 2 bases and J by 7 bases, leaving 5 bases between them. The V gene's germline CDR1 is DFQATT and CDR2 SNEGSKA (reference sequence). The CDR3 has 10 residues.

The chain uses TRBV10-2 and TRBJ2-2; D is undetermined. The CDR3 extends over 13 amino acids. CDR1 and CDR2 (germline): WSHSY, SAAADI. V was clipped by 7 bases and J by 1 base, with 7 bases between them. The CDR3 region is CASMRRNTGELFF. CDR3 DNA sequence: TGCGCCAGCATGAGGAGGAACACCGGGGAGCTGTTTTTT.

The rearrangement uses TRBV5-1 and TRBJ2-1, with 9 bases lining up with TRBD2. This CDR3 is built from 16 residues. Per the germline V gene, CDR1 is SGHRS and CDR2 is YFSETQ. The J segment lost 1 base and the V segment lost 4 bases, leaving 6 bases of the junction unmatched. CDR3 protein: CASSDSGGASYNEQFF. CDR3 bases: TGCGCCAGCAGCGATAGCGGGGGTGCTTCCTACAATGAGCAGTTCTTC.

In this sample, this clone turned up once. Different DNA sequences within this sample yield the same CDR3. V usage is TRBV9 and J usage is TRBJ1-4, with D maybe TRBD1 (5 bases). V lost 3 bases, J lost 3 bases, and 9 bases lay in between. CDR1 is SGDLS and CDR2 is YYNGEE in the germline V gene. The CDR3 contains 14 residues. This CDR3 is CASSAGTANEKLFF. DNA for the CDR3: TGTGCCAGCAGCGCCGGGACTGCTAATGAAAAACTGTTTTTT. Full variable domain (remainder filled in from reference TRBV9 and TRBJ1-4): DSGVTQTPKHLITATGQRVTLRCSPRSGDLSVYWYQQSLDQGLQFLIQYYNGEERAKGNILERFSAQQFPDLHSELNLSSLELGDSALYFCASSAGTANEKLFFGSGTQLSVL.

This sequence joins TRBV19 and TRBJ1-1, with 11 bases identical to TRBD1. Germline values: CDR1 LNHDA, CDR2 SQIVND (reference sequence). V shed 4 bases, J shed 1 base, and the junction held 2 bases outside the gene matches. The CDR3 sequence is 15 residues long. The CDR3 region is CASSRGQGANTEAFF. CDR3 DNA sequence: TGTGCCAGTAGTAGAGGACAGGGGGCGAACACTGAAGCTTTCTTT.

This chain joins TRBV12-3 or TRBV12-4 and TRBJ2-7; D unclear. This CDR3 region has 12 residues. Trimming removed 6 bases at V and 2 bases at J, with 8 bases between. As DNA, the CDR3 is TGTGCCAGCAGGCGCTCGACCTACGAGCAGTACTTC. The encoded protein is CASRRSTYEQYF.

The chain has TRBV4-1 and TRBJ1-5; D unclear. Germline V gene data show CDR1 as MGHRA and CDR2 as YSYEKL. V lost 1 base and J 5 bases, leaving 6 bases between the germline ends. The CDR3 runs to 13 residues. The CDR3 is CASSQGRDQPQHF. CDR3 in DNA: TGCGCCAGCAGCCAAGGGAGGGATCAGCCCCAGCATTTT.

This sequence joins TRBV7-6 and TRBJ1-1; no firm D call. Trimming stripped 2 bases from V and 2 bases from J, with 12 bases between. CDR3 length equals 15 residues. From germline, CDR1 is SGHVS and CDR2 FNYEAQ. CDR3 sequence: CASSLNTAGNTEAFF. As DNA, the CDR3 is TGTGCCAGCAGCTTAAATACCGCAGGAAACACTGAAGCTTTCTTT.

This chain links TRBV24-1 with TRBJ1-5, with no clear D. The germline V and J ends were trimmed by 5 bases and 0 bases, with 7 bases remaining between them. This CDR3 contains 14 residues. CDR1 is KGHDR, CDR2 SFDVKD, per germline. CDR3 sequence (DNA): TGTGCCACCAGTGGAGGATATAGCAATCAGCCCCAGCATTTT. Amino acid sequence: CATSGGYSNQPQHF.

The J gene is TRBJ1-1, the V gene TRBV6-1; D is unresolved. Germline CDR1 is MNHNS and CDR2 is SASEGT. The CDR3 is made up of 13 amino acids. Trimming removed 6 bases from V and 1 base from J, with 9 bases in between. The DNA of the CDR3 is TGTGCCAGCAGCCGAAACAGGAACACTGAAGCTTTCTTT. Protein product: CASSRNRNTEAFF.